The text below deals with one TCR beta chain. As yet, its antigen is unknown. Expansion with viral peptide pools was applied to antigen-specific CD4+ T cells by the ViraFEST assay prior to sequencing. At the end of nine to ten days of culture, CD4+ T cells were isolated. The healthy vaccine recipients, who had no prior SARS-CoV-2 infection, showed negative nucleocapsid antibodies. Half the medium was replaced with IL-2 medium on days 3 and 7. Trimming took off 0 bases at V and 0 bases at J, with 21 bases between the two ends. Germline CDR1 and CDR2: MGHRA and YSYEKL. The CDR3 has 20 amino acids. TCRdb keeps only in-frame clones here, not all; method: immunoSEQ multiplex PCR. The sample yields 74,000 or so clones, about 80% seen once. The data were taken from a study of vaccination effects on CD4 cells after COVID-19. As for the study in general: Either the BNT162b2 or mRNA-1273 vaccine was given to participants in two doses. The study, taken as a whole, reports: Just 1 of 255 vaccine-induced clones in healthy recipients was cross-reactive. Late post-vaccination samples showed marked contraction of infection- and vaccine-induced clones.

The clonotype originates from a human donor who received a COVID-19 vaccine. The rearrangement joins TRBV4-1 to TRBJ1-5; D is perhaps TRBD1 (5 bases). Sequencing was performed on CD4+ T cells from PBMCs cultured with SARS-CoV-2 spike peptides, taken before COVID-19 vaccination. The chain's CDR3 is CASSQEQLGAGTYSNQPQHF. CDR3 DNA sequence: TGCGCCAGCAGCCAAGAACAATTAGGGGCAGGGACCTATAGCAATCAGCCCCAGCATTTT.